This T cell receptor beta chain was observed in a study of blood T cell repertoires in COVID-19. Germline V gives CDR1 LNHDA, CDR2 SQIVND (reference sequence). The CDR3 spans 13 residues. V was pared by 5 bases and J by 5 bases, with 10 bases between. Self-reported history from a screening survey and questionnaire set each donor's cohort. Here immunoSEQ multiplex PCR was the method, and the copy in TCRdb shows in-frame clones only, minus some. The sample has 300,000 to 350,000 clones, roughly 86% seen once. In this sample, this clone turned up once. Sequenced input: PBMCs or T cells enriched from blood (not recorded which). This clonotype was obtained from a woman in her late teens or twenties who had recovered from COVID-19. The J gene is TRBJ1-5, the V gene TRBV19; no clear D. CDR3 coding DNA: TGTGCCAGTAGTGCTTGGACTGATCAGCCCCAGCATTTT. The encoded protein is CASSAWTDQPQHF.